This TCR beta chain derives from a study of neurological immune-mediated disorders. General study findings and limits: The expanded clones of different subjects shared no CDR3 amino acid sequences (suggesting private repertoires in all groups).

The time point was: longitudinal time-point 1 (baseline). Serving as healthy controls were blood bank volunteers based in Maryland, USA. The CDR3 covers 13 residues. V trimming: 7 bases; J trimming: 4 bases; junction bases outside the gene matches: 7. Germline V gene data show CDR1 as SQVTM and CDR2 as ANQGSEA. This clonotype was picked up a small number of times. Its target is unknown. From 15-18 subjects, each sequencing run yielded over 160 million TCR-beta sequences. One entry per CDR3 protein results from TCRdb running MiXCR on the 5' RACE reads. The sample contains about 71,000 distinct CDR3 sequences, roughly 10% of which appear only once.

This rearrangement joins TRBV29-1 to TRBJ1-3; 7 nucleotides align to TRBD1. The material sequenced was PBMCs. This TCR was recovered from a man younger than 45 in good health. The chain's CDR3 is CSAKTGRGNTIYF. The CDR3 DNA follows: TGCAGCGCAAAGACAGGGAGAGGAAACACCATATATTTT.